The source of this T cell receptor beta chain is a study of CD8+CD57+ T cells in acquired aplastic anemia. Genomic DNA acted as the template from which TCR beta VDJ combination and CDR3 sequence profiling were carried out. MiXCR, run by TCRdb on the reads, gives a single entry per CDR3 protein. This table holds fewer than 250,000 distinct CDR3 sequences, less than 70% found once. This clonotype occurred many times. The antigen is undetermined. V lost 5 bases and J 2 bases, leaving 13 bases between the germline ends. The CDR3 loop spans 14 amino acids. Germline CDR1 is SEHNR and CDR2 is FQNEAQ (reference sequence). The study, taken as a whole, reports: The study identified under 30 CD8+ CDR3 sequences shared by patients and controls.

The genes are TRBV7-9 and TRBJ2-7; D might be TRBD1 or TRBD2, each matching 5 bases. The source is a human donor in good health, serving as a control. What was sequenced was sorted CD4+, CD8+, or CD8+CD57+ T cells (not recorded which) from PBMCs. The CDR3 DNA follows: TGTGCCAGCAGCCACGGGGACGGTCCCTACGAGCAGTACTTC. Protein product: CASSHGDGPYEQYF.